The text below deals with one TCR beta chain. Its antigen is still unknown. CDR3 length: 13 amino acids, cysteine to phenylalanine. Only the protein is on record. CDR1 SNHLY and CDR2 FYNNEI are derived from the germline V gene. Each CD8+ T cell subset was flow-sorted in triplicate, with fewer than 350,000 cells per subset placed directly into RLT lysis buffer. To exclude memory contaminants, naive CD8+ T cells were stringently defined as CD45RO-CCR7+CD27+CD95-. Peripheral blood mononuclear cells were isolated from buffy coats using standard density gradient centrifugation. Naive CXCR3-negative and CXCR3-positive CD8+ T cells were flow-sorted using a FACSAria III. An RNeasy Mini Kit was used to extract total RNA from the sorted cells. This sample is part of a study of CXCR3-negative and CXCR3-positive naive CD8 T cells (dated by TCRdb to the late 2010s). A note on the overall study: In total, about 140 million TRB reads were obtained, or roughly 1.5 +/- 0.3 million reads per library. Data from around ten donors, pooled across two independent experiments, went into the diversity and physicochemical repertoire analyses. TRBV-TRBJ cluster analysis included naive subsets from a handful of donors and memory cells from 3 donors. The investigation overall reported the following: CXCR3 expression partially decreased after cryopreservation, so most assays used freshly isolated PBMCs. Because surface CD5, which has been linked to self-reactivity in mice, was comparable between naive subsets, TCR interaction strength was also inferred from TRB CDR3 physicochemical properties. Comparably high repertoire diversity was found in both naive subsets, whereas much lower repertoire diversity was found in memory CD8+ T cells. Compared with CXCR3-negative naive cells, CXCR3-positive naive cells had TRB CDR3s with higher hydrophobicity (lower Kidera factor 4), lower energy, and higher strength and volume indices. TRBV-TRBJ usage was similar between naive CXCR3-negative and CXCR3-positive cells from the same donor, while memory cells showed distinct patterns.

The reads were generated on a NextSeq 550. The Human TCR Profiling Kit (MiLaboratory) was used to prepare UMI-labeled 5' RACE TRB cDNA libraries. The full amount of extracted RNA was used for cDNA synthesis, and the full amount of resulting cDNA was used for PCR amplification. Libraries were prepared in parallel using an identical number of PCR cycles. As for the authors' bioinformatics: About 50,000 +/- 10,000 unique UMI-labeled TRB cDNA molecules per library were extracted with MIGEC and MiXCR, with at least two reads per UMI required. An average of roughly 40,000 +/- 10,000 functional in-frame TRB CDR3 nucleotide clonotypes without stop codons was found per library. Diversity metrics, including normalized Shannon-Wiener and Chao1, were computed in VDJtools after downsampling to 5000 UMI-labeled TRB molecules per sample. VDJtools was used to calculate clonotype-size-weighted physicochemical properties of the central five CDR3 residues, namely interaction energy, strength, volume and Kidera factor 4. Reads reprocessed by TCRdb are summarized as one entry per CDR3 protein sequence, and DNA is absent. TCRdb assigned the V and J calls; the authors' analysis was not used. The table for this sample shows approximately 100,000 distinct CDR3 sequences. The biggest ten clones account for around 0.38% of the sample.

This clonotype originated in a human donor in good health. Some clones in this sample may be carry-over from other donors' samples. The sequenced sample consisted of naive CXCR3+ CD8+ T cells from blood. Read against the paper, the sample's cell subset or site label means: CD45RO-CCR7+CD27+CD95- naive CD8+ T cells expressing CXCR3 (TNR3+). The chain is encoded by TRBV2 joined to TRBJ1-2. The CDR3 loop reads CASTWVKNYGYTF.